Shown below are 21 T cell receptor beta chains from a single sample sequenced in a study of beta chain features in type 1 diabetes. Whole-study results and caveats: In all four CD4+ subsets, TCRB CDR3 length was significantly, moderately reduced in type 1 diabetes.

The whole isolated RNA underwent reverse transcription, so sequencing captured expressed TCRB transcripts. Method: immunoSEQ multiplex PCR; TCRdb's copy keeps in-frame clones and lacks some. The sample has some 350,000 clones; about 13% are singletons. No antigen has been identified for these receptors. Input material: naive CD4+ T cells from blood. The receptors were gathered from a woman under 30 with type 1 diabetes.

In its sample, this clone was seen a few times. DNA of the CDR3: TGTGCCTTACAACCTGCCGCCACCACCGGGGAGCTGTTTTTT. As protein: CALQPAATTGELFF. The chain employs TRBV28 and TRBJ2-2; no firm D call. Trimming took off 11 bases at V and 4 bases at J, with 17 bases between the two ends. The CDR3 has 14 residues. Germline lookup yields CDR1 MDHEN and CDR2 SYDVKM.

This clone came up a few times. J is TRBJ1-1 and V is TRBV6-5; 7 bases are shared with TRBD1. Trimming removed 6 bases from V and 7 bases from J; junction bases left unmatched: 8. Germline V gene data show CDR1 as MNHEY and CDR2 as SVGAGI. The CDR3 contains 13 residues. The CDR3 sequence: CASRVHRQGEAFF. The CDR3, as DNA: TGTGCCAGCAGAGTGCATCGACAGGGTGAAGCTTTCTTT.

The rearrangement uses TRBV7-2 and TRBJ2-1; a weak D match, TRBD2 (5 bases). The CDR3 sequence is 17 residues long. Germline V CDR1 and CDR2: SGHTA, FQGNSA. Trimming removed 1 base at V and 0 bases at J, with 13 bases between. CDR3 bases: TGTGCCAGCAGCTTAGGTACGGGGTTGGGCTCCTACAATGAGCAGTTCTTC. Amino acid sequence: CASSLGTGLGSYNEQFF.

V usage is TRBV28 and J usage is TRBJ2-5; 7 bases align to TRBD2. CDR3 length equals 15 residues. J gave up 5 bases and V 5 bases, and 11 bases lay outside the gene matches. The germline gives CDR1 MDHEN, CDR2 SYDVKM. In nucleotides, the CDR3 is TGTGCCAGCAGTGAAGGGACTAAGAGCGGGGAGACCCAGTACTTC. Translation gives CASSEGTKSGETQYF.

The CDR3 loop reads CSVEAAGRGSYEQYF. CDR3 DNA: TGCAGCGTTGAAGCCGCCGGGAGGGGATCCTACGAGCAGTACTTC. The J gene is TRBJ2-7, the V gene TRBV29-1; 8 bases are shared with TRBD2. Per germline, CDR1 SQVTM and CDR2 ANQGSEA. With 1 base clipped from V and 1 base from J, the junction kept 6 bases outside the gene matches. The CDR3 extends over 15 amino acids.

This clone was observed a few times. The J gene is TRBJ2-1, the V gene TRBV7-3; perhaps TRBD1 as D (6 bases). Deletions cut 5 bases from V and 10 bases from J, with 24 bases between. The CDR3 runs 16 residues. Per germline, CDR1 SGHTA and CDR2 FQGTGA. Here the CDR3 reads CASSLNPGANPREQFF. The DNA of the CDR3 is TGTGCCAGCAGCCTAAATCCAGGGGCCAACCCTCGAGAGCAGTTCTTC. Filled out from reference TRBV7-3 and TRBJ2-1, the complete variable domain reads GAGVSQTPSNKVTEKGKYVELRCDPISGHTALYWYRQSLGQGPEFLIYFQGTGAADDSGLPNDRFFAVRPEGSVSTLKIQRTERGDSAVYLCASSLNPGANPREQFFGPGTRLTVL.

The chain employs TRBV4-2 and TRBJ2-1; 7 bases fit TRBD1. After removal of 5 bases from V and 7 bases from J, the junction contained 5 bases not matched to a gene. The CDR3 spans 13 residues. Germline V CDR1 and CDR2: LGHNA, YNFKEQ. The CDR3 DNA reads as TGTGCCAGCAGCTTGGGACAGAGGAATGAGCAGTTCTTC. Protein sequence: CASSLGQRNEQFF.

The chain links TRBV9 to TRBJ2-2, with 11 nucleotides matching TRBD1. J gave up 6 bases and V 2 bases, and 6 bases lay outside the gene matches. This CDR3 has 16 amino acids. Germline V gives CDR1 SGDLS, CDR2 YYNGEE. The CDR3 nucleotides are TGTGCCAGCAGCGTCAGGGGGACAGGGGGTGCCGGGGAGCTGTTTTTT. Protein sequence: CASSVRGTGGAGELFF.

This clone appeared a few times. The chain carries TRBV9 and TRBJ2-5; 7 nucleotides agree with TRBD1. The CDR3 contains 16 residues. The V gene's germline CDR1 is SGDLS and CDR2 YYNGEE. J gave up 3 bases and V 4 bases, and 12 bases lay outside the gene matches. CDR3 DNA sequence: TGTGCCAGCAGCCCTCGTTTAGGGGACAGAAAAGAGACCCAGTACTTC. Translating gives CASSPRLGDRKETQYF.

This clone was detected a few times. The chain recombines TRBV28 with TRBJ1-5; perhaps TRBD1 as D (5 bases). Trimming shortened V by 4 bases and J by 6 bases, and 7 bases separated the two germline ends. The CDR3 loop spans 12 amino acids. Germline-derived CDR1 and CDR2 are MDHEN and SYDVKM. As DNA, the CDR3 is TGTGCCAGCAGTTGGGGCACTCAGCCCCAGCATTTT. This translates into CASSWGTQPQHF. Combining the CDR3 with reference TRBV28 and TRBJ1-5 gives the whole variable domain DVKVTQSSRYLVKRTGEKVFLECVQDMDHENMFWYRQDPGLGLRLIYFSYDVKMKEKGDIPEGYSVSREKKERFSLILESASTNQTSMYLCASSWGTQPQHFGDGTRLSIL.

This clone was detected a few times. The chain joins TRBV5-4 to TRBJ2-5, with a tentative D call TRBD1 (6 bases). Between the trimmed V and J ends, which lost 6 bases and 4 bases, there was a span of 7 bases. CDR3 length: 11 amino acids. Germline loops: CDR1 SGHNT, CDR2 YYREEE (reference sequence). CDR3 DNA sequence: TGTGCCAGCATAGGGGGAGAGACCCAGTACTTC. Protein: CASIGGETQYF.

The chain combines TRBV27 with TRBJ2-1; 7 nucleotides align to TRBD1. The length of the CDR3 is 13 residues. Germline values: CDR1 MNHEY, CDR2 SMNVEV (reference sequence). The J segment lost 6 bases and the V segment lost 6 bases, leaving 5 bases of the junction unmatched. The CDR3, as DNA: TGTGCCAGCAGGCCAACAGGGGCCAATGAGCAGTTCTTC. It is translated as CASRPTGANEQFF.

This sequence joins TRBV7-9 and TRBJ1-1; D not certain. This CDR3 spans 12 amino acids. Trimming removed 2 bases at V and 4 bases at J, with 5 bases between. Germline values: CDR1 SEHNR, CDR2 FQNEAQ (reference sequence). CDR3 residues: CASSLLSTEAFF. CDR3 DNA: TGTGCCAGCAGCTTACTTAGCACTGAAGCTTTCTTT.

This clone turned up a few times. The genes are TRBV30 and TRBJ2-1; D gene unclear. Trimming removed 1 base from V and 4 bases from J, with 5 bases in between. Germline assignment: CDR1 GTSNPN and CDR2 SVGIG (reference sequence). The CDR3 has 12 amino acids. Written as DNA, the CDR3 is TGTGCCTGGAGTGCGCGTTACAATGAGCAGTTCTTC. It encodes CAWSARYNEQFF. The full variable domain, with the rest looked up from reference TRBV30 and TRBJ2-1, is SQTIHQWPATLVQPVGSPLSLECTVEGTSNPNLYWYRQAAGRGLQLLFYSVGIGQISSEVPQNLSASRPQDRQFILSSKKLLLSDSGFYLCAWSARYNEQFFGPGTRLTVL.

This sequence joins TRBV5-1 and TRBJ2-6; the D is unclear. Trimming shortened V by 4 bases and J by 0 bases, and 8 bases separated the two germline ends. This CDR3 contains 15 residues. The germline CDR1 and CDR2 sequences are SGHRS and YFSETQ. The CDR3 protein is CASSPLRSGANVLTF. CDR3 sequence (DNA): TGCGCCAGCAGCCCACTCCGCTCTGGGGCCAACGTCCTGACTTTC.

The rearrangement joins TRBV27 to TRBJ1-2, with a weak D call TRBD1 (5 bases). This CDR3 is built from 16 residues. V lost 0 bases to trimming and J lost 0 bases, with 11 bases between them. Per germline, CDR1 MNHEY and CDR2 SMNVEV (reference sequence). DNA of the CDR3: TGTGCCAGCAGTTTATCGAGGGACTCAGCTAACTATGGCTACACCTTC. This encodes CASSLSRDSANYGYTF.

The chain employs TRBV30 and TRBJ1-1; D uncertain. Germline-derived CDR1 and CDR2 are GTSNPN and SVGIG (reference sequence). The CDR3 length is 11 residues. V gave up 0 bases and J gave up 11 bases, with 10 bases separating them. CDR3 sequence: CAWSVHVNAFF. CDR3 bases: TGTGCCTGGAGTGTACACGTGAACGCTTTCTTT.

This clone has a handful of counts. The chain carries TRBV30 and TRBJ2-2; the match to TRBD2 covers 9 bases. The ends lost 0 bases at V and 5 bases at J; junction bases unmatched: 1. Germline CDR1 reads GTSNPN; CDR2 reads SVGIG (reference sequence). This CDR3 has 14 amino acids. Written as DNA, the CDR3 is TGTGCCTGGAGTGTAGCGGGAGGTACCGGGGAGCTGTTTTTT. Amino acid sequence: CAWSVAGGTGELFF.

The V call is TRBV6-6, the J call TRBJ2-1; no clear D. The germline CDR1 and CDR2 sequences are MNHNY and SVGAGI (reference sequence). Trimming removed 6 bases from V and 6 bases from J, with 15 bases in between. This CDR3 is 14 amino acids long. The CDR3 here is CASSLEALGNEQFF. CDR3 DNA: TGTGCCAGCAGCCTAGAGGCTCTAGGCAATGAGCAGTTCTTC.

The V call is TRBV27, the J call TRBJ2-7; TRBD2 aligns across 14 bases. This CDR3 region has 14 residues. Germline values: CDR1 MNHEY, CDR2 SMNVEV (reference sequence). V lost 6 bases, J lost 4 bases, and 2 bases stayed unmatched. The DNA for the CDR3 is TGTGCCAGCAGAAGACTAGCGGGAGGGTACGAGCAGTACTTC. Translating gives CASRRLAGGYEQYF.

This clone has a handful of counts. This chain links TRBV27 with TRBJ2-7; possibly TRBD1 for D (6 bases). Germline V lookup: CDR1 MNHEY, CDR2 SMNVEV (reference sequence). The CDR3 is made up of 14 amino acids. The V gene lost 6 bases and the J gene lost 3 bases, with 15 bases spanning the gap. CDR3 residues: CASRLRGGHYEQYF. CDR3 DNA: TGTGCCAGCAGGCTTCGTGGGGGCCACTACGAGCAGTACTTC.